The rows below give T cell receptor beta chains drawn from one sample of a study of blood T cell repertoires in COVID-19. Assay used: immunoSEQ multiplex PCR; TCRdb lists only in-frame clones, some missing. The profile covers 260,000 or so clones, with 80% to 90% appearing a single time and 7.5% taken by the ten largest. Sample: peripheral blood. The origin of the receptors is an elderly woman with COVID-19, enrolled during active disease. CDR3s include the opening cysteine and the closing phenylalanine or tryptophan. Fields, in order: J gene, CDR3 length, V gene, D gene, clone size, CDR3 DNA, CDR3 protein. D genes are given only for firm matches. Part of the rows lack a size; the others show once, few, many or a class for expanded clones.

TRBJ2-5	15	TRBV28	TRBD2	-	TGTGCCAGCAGTTTATCGGGGGGGCCGATGGAGACCCAGTACTTC	CASSLSGGPMETQYF
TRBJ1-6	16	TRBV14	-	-	TGTGCCAGCAGCCAAGAAAGAGGAGGGGCGGGCTCACCCCTCCACTTT	CASSQERGGAGSPLHF
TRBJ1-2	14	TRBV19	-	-	TGTGCCATCCTGGGGGGGGCAGCTAACTATGGCTACACCTTC	CAILGGAANYGYTF
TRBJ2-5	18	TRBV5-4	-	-	TGTGCCAGCAGCTCCGGGACCAACAGGGTCTTCAATCAAGAGACCCAGTACTTC	CASSSGTNRVFNQETQYF
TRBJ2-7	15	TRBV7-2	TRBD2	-	TGTGCCAGCAGCTTAGCGGGCGGGGGGTGGTACGAGCAGTACTTC	CASSLAGGGWYEQYF
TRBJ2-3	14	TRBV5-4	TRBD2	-	TGTGCCAGCAGCCGGGACTATAATACAGATACGCAGTATTTT	CASSRDYNTDTQYF
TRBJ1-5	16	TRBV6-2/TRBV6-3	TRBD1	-	TGTGCCAGCAGTTACTCTAACAGGGGGCGGAATCAGCCCCAGCATTTT	CASSYSNRGRNQPQHF
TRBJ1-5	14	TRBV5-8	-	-	TGTGCCAGCACCCAGAGGGATTTTAATCAGCCCCAGCATTTT	CASTQRDFNQPQHF
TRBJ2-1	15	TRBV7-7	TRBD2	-	TGTGCTAGCAGCCCCGGACTAGCGGGGAACAATGAGCAGTTCTTC	CASSPGLAGNNEQFF
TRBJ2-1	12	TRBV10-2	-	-	TGCGCCAGCGCGGGACTCTACAATGAGCAGTTCTTC	CASAGLYNEQFF
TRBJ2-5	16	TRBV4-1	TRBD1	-	TGCGCCAGCAGCCAAGTGGAAAGGGGGCCGGAAGGGACCCAGTACTTC	CASSQVERGPEGTQYF
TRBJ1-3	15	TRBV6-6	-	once	TGTGCCAGCAGTTACTTGGGGACTGGTGGAAACACCATATATTTT	CASSYLGTGGNTIYF
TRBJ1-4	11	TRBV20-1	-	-	TGCAGTGCTAGGTCCCTTGAAAAACTGTTTTTT	CSARSLEKLFF
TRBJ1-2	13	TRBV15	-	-	TGTGCCACCAGCAGAGATCGGGAGAGAGGCTACACCTTC	CATSRDRERGYTF
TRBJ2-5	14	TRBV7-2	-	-	TGTGCCAGCAGCTTGCGACAGAGACAAGAGACCCAGTACTTC	CASSLRQRQETQYF
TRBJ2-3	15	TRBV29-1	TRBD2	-	TGCAGCGTTGCAGGGACTAGCGGGAGGTCAGATACGCAGTATTTT	CSVAGTSGRSDTQYF
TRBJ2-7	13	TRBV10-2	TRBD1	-	TGCGCCAGCGACCTGACAGGGAGCTACGAGCAGTACTTC	CASDLTGSYEQYF
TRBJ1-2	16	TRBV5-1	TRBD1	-	TGCGCCAGCAGCTTGCCAATGACAGGGTCGCCGTATGGCTACACCTTC	CASSLPMTGSPYGYTF
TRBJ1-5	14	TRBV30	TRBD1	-	TGTGCCTGGAGAGACACAGGGGGTTATCAGCCCCAGCATTTT	CAWRDTGGYQPQHF
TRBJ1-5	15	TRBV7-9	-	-	TGTGCCAGCAGCTTAGATGGTCTCCGGGATCAGCCCCAGCATTTT	CASSLDGLRDQPQHF
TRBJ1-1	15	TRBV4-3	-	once	TGCGCCAGCAGCCAAGTATCGGGGGGAGAAACTGAAGCTTTCTTT	CASSQVSGGETEAFF
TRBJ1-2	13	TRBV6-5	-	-	TGTGCCAGCAGTTATGGGACACACTTAAGCTACACCTTC	CASSYGTHLSYTF
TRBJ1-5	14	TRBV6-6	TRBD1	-	TGTGCCAGCAACTTAGGAGACAGGGGGCTTTCCCAGCATTTT	CASNLGDRGLSQHF
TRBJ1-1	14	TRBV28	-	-	TGTGCCAGCAGTTTTAAGCGGGGGGCCACTGAAGCTTTCTTT	CASSFKRGATEAFF
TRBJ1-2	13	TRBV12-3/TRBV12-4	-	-	TGTGCCAGCAGTCCCGACCAGGAACGTAGCTACACCTTC	CASSPDQERSYTF
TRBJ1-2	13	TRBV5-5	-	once	TGTGCCAGCAGCTTACGGGAGGCCTATGGCTACACCTTC	CASSLREAYGYTF
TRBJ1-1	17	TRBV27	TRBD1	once	TGTGCCAGCAGTTTAGCCCCCCGACAGGGAATGAACACTGAAGCTTTCTTT	CASSLAPRQGMNTEAFF
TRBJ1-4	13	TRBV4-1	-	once	TGCGCCAGCAGGCTCGGGGGGGGAGAAAAACTGTTTTTT	CASRLGGGEKLFF
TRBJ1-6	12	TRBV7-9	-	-	TGTGCCAGCAGCTTTCGGAATTCACCCCTCCACTTT	CASSFRNSPLHF
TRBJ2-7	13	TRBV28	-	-	TGTGCCAGTTTGACAGAGAAGGGGCACGAGCAGTACTTC	CASLTEKGHEQYF
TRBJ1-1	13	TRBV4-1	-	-	TGCGCCAGCAGCTCCCGGGAAAACACTGAAGCTTTCTTT	CASSSRENTEAFF
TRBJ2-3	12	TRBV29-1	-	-	TGCAGCATCGGAGTTTACGCAGATACGCAGTATTTT	CSIGVYADTQYF
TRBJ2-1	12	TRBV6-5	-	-	TGTGCCAGCAGTTCCACTTCTAATGAGCAGTTCTTC	CASSSTSNEQFF
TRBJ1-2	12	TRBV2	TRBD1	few	TGTGCCAGCATGGGACAGAACTATGGCTACACCTTC	CASMGQNYGYTF
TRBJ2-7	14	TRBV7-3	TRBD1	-	TGTGCCAGCAGCTGGACAGGGGGCCTTGGAGAGCAGTACTTC	CASSWTGGLGEQYF
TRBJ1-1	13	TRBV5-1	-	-	TGCGCCAGCAGCTTGGACATCAACACTGAAGCTTTCTTT	CASSLDINTEAFF
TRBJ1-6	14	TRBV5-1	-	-	TGCGCCAGCAGCTATACAGTAGATAATTCACCCCTCCACTTT	CASSYTVDNSPLHF
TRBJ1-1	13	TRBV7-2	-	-	TGTGCCAGCAGCTTAAGAGGGGGCACTGAAGCTTTCTTT	CASSLRGGTEAFF
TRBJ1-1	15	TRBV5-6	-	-	TGTGCCAGCAGCTTAGGGGGTATAGGGAACACTGAAGCTTTCTTT	CASSLGGIGNTEAFF
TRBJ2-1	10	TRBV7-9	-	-	TGTGCCAGCAGCTTAAGATACACGTTCTTC	CASSLRYTFF
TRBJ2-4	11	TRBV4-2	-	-	TGTGCCAGCAGCCAAGAACACGTTCAGTACTTC	CASSQEHVQYF
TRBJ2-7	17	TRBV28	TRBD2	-	TGTGCCAGCAGTTCGACTAGCGCGGGGACCAGCTCCTACGAGCAGTACTTC	CASSSTSAGTSSYEQYF
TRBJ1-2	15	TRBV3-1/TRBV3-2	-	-	TGTGCCAGCAGCCCCGGGGGGCGGAATAACTATGGCTACACCTTC	CASSPGGRNNYGYTF
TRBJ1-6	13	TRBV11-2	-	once	TGTGCCAGCAGCATTCGAACAGATTCACCCCTCCACTTT	CASSIRTDSPLHF
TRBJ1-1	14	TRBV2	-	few	TGTGCCAGCAGTTGGACAGACTTGGACACTGAAGCTTTCTTT	CASSWTDLDTEAFF